This T cell receptor (beta chain) derives from a study of cytomegalovirus exposure and HLA in healthy donors. With 60 Vbeta and 13 Jbeta primers, the PCR was carried out. Per the study methods: The count from a later analysis was 70 million to 85 million unique TCR beta chains, approximately 9.9 million of them shared. The assay was immunoSEQ multiplex PCR, and TCRdb's table has in-frame clones only and misses some. The D gene and trimming were derived from the DNA, and the V and J assignments and clone size from that table. Among fewer than 200,000 clones listed, around 68% were seen once. The receptor was isolated from a girl between 10 and 17 years old in good health and CMV-seronegative. The sequenced sample was PBMCs.

CDR3 sequence (DNA): TGTGCCAGCAGCCCCCGGCGGGGGAATGACACCGGGGAGCTGTTTTTT. Protein sequence: CASSPRRGNDTGELFF. The chain has TRBV9 and TRBJ2-2, with TRBD2 matching over 7 bases. V lost 4 bases and J lost 3; bases outside the gene matches: 9. Germline CDR1 and CDR2: SGDLS and YYNGEE. The CDR3 covers 16 residues.